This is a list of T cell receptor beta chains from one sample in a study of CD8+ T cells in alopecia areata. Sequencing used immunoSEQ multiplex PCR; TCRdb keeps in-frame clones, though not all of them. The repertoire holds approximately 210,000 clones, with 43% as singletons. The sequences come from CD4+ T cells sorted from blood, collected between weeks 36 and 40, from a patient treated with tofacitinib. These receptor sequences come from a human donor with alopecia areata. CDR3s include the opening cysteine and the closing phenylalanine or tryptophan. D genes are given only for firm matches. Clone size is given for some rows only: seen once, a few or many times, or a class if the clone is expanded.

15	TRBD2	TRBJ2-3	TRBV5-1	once	CASSFGAGGPDTQYF	TGCGCCAGCAGCTTCGGAGCGGGAGGGCCAGATACGCAGTATTTT
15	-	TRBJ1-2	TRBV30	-	CAWSQWDRDLYGYTF	TGTGCCTGGAGTCAATGGGACCGAGACCTCTATGGCTACACCTTC
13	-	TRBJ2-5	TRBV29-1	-	CSTPGEGGETQYF	TGCAGCACTCCCGGAGAGGGAGGTGAGACCCAGTACTTC
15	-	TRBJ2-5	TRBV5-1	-	CASSLDSRYQETQYF	TGCGCCAGCAGCTTGGACTCCAGGTACCAAGAGACCCAGTACTTC
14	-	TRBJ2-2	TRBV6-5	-	CASRSSGLTGELFF	TGTGCCAGCAGGAGTAGCGGCCTCACCGGGGAGCTGTTTTTT
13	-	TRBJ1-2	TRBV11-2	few	CASSAPGIYGYTF	TGTGCCAGCAGCGCCCCAGGGATTTATGGCTACACCTTC
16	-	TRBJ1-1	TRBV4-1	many	CASSQPRDLMNTEAFF	TGCGCCAGCAGCCAGCCCCGGGACCTCATGAACACTGAAGCTTTCTTT
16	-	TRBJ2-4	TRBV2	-	CASTLTLRDERNIQYF	TGTGCCAGCACTCTCACTCTCCGGGACGAACGAAACATTCAGTACTTC
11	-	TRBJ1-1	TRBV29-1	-	CSGDKNTEAFF	TGCAGCGGAGACAAGAACACTGAAGCTTTCTTT
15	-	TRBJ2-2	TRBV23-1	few	CATEQLGADTGELFF	TGCGCCACCGAGCAGCTGGGGGCGGACACCGGGGAGCTGTTTTTT
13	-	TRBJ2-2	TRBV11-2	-	CASSSEVTGELFF	TGTGCCAGCAGCTCTGAAGTTACCGGGGAGCTGTTTTTT
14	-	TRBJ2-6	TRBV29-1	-	CSVDGSSGANVLTF	TGCAGCGTTGATGGATCGTCTGGGGCCAACGTCCTGACTTTC
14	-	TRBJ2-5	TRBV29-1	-	CSVAPGRAGETQYF	TGCAGCGTTGCCCCCGGTAGGGCGGGGGAGACCCAGTACTTC
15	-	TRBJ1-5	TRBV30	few	CAWSVGRGTNQPQHF	TGTGCCTGGAGTGTAGGCAGGGGAACGAATCAGCCCCAGCATTTT
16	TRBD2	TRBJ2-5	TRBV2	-	CASRPTSGRTQETQYF	TGTGCCAGCAGGCCAACTAGCGGGAGGACCCAAGAGACCCAGTACTTC
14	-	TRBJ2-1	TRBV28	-	CASSLRAPYNEQFF	TGTGCCAGCAGTTTGAGAGCGCCGTACAATGAGCAGTTCTTC
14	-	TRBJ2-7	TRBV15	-	CATSKYRSSYEQYF	TGTGCCACCAGCAAATACAGGAGCTCCTACGAGCAGTACTTC
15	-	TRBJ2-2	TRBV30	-	CAWSGWTANTGELFF	TGTGCCTGGAGTGGGTGGACGGCGAACACCGGGGAGCTGTTTTTT
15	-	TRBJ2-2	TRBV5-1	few	CASSLEGRGTGELFF	TGCGCCAGCAGCTTGGAAGGGCGCGGCACCGGGGAGCTGTTTTTT
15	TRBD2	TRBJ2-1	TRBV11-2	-	CASSLLAGGPNEQFF	TGTGCCAGCAGCTTATTAGCGGGAGGCCCCAATGAGCAGTTCTTC
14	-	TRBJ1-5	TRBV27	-	CASRKMDTNQPQHF	TGTGCCAGCAGGAAAATGGACACAAATCAGCCCCAGCATTTT
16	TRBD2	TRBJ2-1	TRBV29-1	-	CSVEDRASGRVREQFF	TGCAGCGTTGAAGATCGGGCTAGCGGGAGGGTCAGAGAGCAGTTCTTC
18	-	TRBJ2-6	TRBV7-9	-	CASSLFVGVELGANVLTF	TGTGCCAGCAGCTTATTCGTGGGGGTCGAACTTGGGGCCAACGTCCTGACTTTC
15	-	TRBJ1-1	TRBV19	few	CASSLSGPLNTEAFF	TGTGCCAGTAGTCTCTCGGGTCCTCTGAACACTGAAGCTTTCTTT
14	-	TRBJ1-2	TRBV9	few	CASSVEGGPYGYTF	TGTGCCAGCAGCGTAGAGGGGGGCCCCTATGGCTACACCTTC
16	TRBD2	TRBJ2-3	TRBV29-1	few	CSVPPLGGAFTDTQYF	TGCAGCGTTCCCCCCTTGGGAGGGGCCTTCACAGATACGCAGTATTTT
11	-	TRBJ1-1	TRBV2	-	CIRAQNTEAFF	TGTATAAGGGCCCAAAACACTGAAGCTTTCTTT